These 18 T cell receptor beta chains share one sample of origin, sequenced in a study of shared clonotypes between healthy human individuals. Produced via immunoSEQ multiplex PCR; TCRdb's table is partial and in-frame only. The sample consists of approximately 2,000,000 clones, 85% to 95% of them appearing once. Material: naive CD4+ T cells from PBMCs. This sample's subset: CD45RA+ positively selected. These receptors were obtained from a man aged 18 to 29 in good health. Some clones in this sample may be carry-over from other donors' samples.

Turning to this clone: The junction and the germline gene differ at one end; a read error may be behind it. In DNA form, the CDR3 reads TGTGCCAGCAGTTTAGAGGGCAGGGTAGACTTT. Translated: CASSLEGRVDF. The V gene is TRBV28, the J gene TRBJ1-5, with a weak D call TRBD1 (5 bases). Germline CDR1 is MDHEN and CDR2 is SYDVKM. The CDR3 loop spans 11 amino acids.

This CDR3 reads CASTPLRLHSSYEQYF. CDR3 DNA sequence: TGTGCCAGCACCCCCCTCCGACTACACAGCTCCTACGAGCAGTACTTC. The chain is built from TRBV7-6 and TRBJ2-7; tentatively, D is TRBD2 (5 bases). From germline, CDR1 is SGHVS and CDR2 FNYEAQ. The CDR3 covers 16 residues. V gave up 7 bases and J gave up 0 bases, with 19 bases separating them.

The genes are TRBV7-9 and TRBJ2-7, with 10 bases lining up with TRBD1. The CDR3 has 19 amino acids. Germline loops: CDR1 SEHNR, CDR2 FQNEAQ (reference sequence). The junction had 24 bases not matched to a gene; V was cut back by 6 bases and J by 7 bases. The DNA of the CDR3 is TGTGCCAGCAGAAGCCGGGACAGGGGTTCAGCGGGAGTCCCCCTAGAGCAGTACTTC. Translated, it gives CASRSRDRGSAGVPLEQYF.

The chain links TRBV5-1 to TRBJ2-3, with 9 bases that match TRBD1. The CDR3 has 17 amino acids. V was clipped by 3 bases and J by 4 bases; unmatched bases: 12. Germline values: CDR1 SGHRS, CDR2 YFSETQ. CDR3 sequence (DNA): TGCGCCAGCAGCTGGGCAATTAGGGACAGGGAAGCAGATACGCAGTATTTT. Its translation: CASSWAIRDREADTQYF.

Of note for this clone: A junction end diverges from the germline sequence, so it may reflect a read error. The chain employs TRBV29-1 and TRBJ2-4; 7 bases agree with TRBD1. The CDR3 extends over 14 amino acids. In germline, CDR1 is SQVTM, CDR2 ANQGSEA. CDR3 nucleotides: TGCAGCGTCGGTTCGAGACAGGGCGACAAACATTCAGTCTTC. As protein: CSVGSRQGDKHSVF.

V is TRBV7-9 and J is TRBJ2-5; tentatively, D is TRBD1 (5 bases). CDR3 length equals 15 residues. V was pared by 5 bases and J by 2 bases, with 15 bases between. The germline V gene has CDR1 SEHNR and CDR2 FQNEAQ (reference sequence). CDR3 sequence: CASSPWGGAQETQYF. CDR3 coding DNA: TGTGCCAGCAGCCCTTGGGGCGGAGCGCAAGAGACCCAGTACTTC.

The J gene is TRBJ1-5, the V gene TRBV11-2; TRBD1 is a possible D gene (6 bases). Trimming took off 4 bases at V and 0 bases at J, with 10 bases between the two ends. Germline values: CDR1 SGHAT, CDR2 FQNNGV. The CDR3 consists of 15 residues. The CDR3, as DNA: TGTGCCAGCAGCTCGACAGGATATAGCAATCAGCCCCAGCATTTT. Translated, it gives CASSSTGYSNQPQHF.

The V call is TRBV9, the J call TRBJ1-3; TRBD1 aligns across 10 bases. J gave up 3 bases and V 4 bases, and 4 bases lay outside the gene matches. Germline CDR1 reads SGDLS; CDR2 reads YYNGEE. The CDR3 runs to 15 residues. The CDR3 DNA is TGTGCCAGCAGCATGGACAGGGGGTATGGAAACACCATATATTTT. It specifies CASSMDRGYGNTIYF.

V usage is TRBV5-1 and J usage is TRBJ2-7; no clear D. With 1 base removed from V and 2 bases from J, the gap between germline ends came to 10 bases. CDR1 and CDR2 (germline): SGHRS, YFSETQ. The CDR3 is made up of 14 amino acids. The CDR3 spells CASSLSGPTYEQYF. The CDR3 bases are TGCGCCAGCAGCTTGTCCGGGCCCACCTACGAGCAGTACTTC.

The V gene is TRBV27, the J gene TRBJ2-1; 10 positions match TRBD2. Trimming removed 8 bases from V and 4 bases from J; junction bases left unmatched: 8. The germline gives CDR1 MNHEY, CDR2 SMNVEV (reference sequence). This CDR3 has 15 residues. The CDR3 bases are TGTGCCAGCCGAACAACTAGCGGGATATACAATGAGCAGTTCTTC. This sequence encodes CASRTTSGIYNEQFF.

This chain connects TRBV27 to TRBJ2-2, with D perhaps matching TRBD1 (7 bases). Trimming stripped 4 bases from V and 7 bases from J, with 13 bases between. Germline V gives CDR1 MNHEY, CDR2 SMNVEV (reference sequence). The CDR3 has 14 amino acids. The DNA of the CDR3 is TGTGCCAGCAGTTACGGCAGGGGGGTCGGGGAGCTGTTTTTT. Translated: CASSYGRGVGELFF.

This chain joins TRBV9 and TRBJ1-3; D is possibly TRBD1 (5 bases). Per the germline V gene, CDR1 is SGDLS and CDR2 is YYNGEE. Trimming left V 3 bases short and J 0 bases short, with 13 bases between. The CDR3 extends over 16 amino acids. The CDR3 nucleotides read TGTGCCAGCAGCGCTGGGGCAAGCAGCTCTGGAAACACCATATATTTT. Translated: CASSAGASSSGNTIYF. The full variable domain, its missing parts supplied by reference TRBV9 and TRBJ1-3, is DSGVTQTPKHLITATGQRVTLRCSPRSGDLSVYWYQQSLDQGLQFLIQYYNGEERAKGNILERFSAQQFPDLHSELNLSSLELGDSALYFCASSAGASSSGNTIYFGEGSWLTVV.

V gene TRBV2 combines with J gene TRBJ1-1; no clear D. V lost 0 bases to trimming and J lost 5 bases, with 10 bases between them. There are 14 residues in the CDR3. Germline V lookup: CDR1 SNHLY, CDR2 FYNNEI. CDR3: CASSEASAGTEAFF. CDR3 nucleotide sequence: TGTGCCAGCAGTGAAGCGAGTGCGGGGACTGAAGCTTTCTTT.

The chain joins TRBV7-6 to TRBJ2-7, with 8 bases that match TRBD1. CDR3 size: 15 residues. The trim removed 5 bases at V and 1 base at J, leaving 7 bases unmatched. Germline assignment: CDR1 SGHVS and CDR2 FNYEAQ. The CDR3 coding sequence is TGTGCCAGCAGCGCCTCAGGGGGCGCGTCCTACGAGCAGTACTTC. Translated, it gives CASSASGGASYEQYF. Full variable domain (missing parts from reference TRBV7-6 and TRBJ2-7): GAGVSQSPRYKVTKRGQDVALRCDPISGHVSLYWYRQALGQGPEFLTYFNYEAQQDKSGLPNDRFSAERPEGSISTLTIQRTEQRDSAMYRCASSASGGASYEQYFGPGTRLTVT.

The CDR3 here is CASSPSGPDQEQYF. In nucleotides, the CDR3 is TGTGCCAGCTCACCATCGGGACCCGACCAAGAGCAGTACTTC. The chain uses TRBV18 and TRBJ2-7, with D perhaps given as TRBD1 or TRBD2 (5 bases each). CDR3 length: 14 residues. V was trimmed by 2 bases and J by 7 bases, leaving 15 bases between them. CDR1 is KGHSH and CDR2 is LQKENI in the germline V gene.

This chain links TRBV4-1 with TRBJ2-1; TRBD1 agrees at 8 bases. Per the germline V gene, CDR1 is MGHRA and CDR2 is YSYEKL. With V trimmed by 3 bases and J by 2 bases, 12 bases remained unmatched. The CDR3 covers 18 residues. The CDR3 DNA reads TGCGCCAGCAGCCACGCTCCACGGACAGGGAACCCCTACAATGAGCAGTTCTTC. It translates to CASSHAPRTGNPYNEQFF.

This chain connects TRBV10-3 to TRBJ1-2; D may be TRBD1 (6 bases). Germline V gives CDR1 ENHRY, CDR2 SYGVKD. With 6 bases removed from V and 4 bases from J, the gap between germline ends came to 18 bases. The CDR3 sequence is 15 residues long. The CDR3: CAIRDRQGLSYGYTF. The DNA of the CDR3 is TGTGCCATCAGGGATAGGCAGGGGTTGAGCTATGGCTACACCTTC.

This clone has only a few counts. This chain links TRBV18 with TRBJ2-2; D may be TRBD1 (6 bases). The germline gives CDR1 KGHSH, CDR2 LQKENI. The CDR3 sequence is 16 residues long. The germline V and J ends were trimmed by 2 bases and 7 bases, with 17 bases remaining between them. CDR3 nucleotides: TGTGCCAGCTCACCAGGGGCAGGGGCCCCTCTCGGGGAGCTGTTTTTT. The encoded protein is CASSPGAGAPLGELFF.